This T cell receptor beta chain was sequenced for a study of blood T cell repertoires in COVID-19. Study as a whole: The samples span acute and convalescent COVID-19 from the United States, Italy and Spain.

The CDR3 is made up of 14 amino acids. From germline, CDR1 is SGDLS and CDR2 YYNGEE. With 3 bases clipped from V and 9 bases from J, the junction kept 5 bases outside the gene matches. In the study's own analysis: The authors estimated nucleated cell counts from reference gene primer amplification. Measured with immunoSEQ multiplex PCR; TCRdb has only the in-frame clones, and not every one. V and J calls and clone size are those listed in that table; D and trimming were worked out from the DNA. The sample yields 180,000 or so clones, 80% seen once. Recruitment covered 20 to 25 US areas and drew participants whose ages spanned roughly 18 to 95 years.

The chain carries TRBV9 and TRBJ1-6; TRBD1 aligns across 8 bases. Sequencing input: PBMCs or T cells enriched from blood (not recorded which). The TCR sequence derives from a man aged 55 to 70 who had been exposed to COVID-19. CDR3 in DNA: TGTGCCAGCAGCGAGCAGGGGGCGCGTTCACCCCTCCACTTT. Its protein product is CASSEQGARSPLHF.